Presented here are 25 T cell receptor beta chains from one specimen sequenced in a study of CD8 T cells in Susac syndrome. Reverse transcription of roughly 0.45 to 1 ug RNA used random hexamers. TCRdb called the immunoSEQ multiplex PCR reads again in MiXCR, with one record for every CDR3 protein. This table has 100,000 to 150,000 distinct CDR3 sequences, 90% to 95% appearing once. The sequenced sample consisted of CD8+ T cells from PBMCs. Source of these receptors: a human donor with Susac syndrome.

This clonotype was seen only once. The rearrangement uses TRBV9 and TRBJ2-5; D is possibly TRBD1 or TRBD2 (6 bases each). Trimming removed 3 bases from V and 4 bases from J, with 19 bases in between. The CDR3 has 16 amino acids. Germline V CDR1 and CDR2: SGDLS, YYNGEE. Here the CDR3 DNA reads TGTGCCAGCAGCGATCCCGGGGGCTCGGTTTCAGAGACCCAGTACTTC. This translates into CASSDPGGSVSETQYF.

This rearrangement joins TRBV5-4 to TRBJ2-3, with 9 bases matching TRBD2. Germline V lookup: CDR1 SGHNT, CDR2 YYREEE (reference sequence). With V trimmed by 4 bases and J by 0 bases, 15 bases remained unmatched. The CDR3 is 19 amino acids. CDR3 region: CASSPGGRSGRTSTDTQYF. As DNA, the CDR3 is TGTGCCAGCAGCCCAGGGGGGCGCAGCGGGAGGACTAGCACAGATACGCAGTATTTT. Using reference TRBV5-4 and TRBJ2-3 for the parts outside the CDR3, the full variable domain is ETGVTQSPTHLIKTRGQQVTLRCSSQSGHNTVSWYQQALGQGPQFIFQYYREEENGRGNFPPRFSGLQFPNYSSELNVNALELDDSALYLCASSPGGRSGRTSTDTQYFGPGTRLTVL.

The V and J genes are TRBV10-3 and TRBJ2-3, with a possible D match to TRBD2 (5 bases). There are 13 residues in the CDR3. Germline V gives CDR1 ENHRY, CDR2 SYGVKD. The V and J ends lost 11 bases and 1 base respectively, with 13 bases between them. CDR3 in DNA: TGTGCCTCCTCGGGATTGGGCACAGATACGCAGTATTTT. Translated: CASSGLGTDTQYF.

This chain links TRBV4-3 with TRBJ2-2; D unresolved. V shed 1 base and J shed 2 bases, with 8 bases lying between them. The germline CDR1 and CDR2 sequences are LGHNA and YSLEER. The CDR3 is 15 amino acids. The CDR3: CASSQGTANTGELFF. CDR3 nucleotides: TGCGCCAGCAGCCAAGGGACCGCTAACACCGGGGAGCTGTTTTTT.

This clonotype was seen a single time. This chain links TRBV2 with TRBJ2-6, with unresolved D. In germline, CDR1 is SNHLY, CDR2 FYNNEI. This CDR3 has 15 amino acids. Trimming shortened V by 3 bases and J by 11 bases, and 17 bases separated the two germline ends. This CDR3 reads CASSDRSGYGYVLTF. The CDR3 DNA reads TGTGCCAGCAGTGATCGGTCAGGCTATGGCTACGTCCTGACTTTC.

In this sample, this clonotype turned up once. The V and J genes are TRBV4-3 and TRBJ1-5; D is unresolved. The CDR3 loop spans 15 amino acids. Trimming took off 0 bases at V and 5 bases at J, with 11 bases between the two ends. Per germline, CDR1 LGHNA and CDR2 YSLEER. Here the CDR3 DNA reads TGCGCCAGCAGCCAAGATCTTGCGGGTGATCAGCCCCAGCATTTT. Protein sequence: CASSQDLAGDQPQHF.

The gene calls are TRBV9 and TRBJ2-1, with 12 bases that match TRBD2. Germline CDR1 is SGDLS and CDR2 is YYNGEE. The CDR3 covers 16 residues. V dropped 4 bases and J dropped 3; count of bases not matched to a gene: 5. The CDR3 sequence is CASSTSGRTLYNEQFF. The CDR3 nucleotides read TGTGCCAGCAGCACTAGCGGGAGGACCCTCTACAATGAGCAGTTCTTC.

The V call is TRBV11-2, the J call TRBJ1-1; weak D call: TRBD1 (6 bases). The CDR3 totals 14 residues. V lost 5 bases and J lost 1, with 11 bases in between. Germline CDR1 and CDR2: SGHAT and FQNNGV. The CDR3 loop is CASSVTGPNTEAFF. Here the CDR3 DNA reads TGTGCCAGCAGCGTGACAGGCCCGAACACTGAAGCTTTCTTT.

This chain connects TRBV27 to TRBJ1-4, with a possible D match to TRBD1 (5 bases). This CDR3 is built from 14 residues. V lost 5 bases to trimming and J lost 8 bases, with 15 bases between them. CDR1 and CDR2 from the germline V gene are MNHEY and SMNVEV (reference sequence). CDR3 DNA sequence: TGTGCCAGCAGTCCCCAGCAGGGTAGCGAAAAACTGTTTTTT. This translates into CASSPQQGSEKLFF.

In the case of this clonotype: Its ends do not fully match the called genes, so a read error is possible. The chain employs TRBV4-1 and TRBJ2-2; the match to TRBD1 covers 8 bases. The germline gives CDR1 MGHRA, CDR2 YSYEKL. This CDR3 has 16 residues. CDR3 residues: CASSQDRTGHTGELFF. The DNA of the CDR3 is TGCGCCAGCAGTCAAGATAGGACAGGGCACACCGGGGAGCTGTTTTTT.

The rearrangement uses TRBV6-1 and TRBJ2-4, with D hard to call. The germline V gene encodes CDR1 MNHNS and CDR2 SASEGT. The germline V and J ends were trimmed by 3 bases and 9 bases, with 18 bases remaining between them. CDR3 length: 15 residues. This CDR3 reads CASSDGPSWKGIQYF. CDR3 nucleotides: TGTGCCAGCAGTGATGGCCCGAGTTGGAAGGGCATTCAGTACTTC.

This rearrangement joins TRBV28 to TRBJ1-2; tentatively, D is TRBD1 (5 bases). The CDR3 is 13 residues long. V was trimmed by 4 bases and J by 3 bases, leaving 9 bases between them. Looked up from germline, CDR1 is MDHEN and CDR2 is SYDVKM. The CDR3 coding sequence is TGTGCCAGCAGTTCCGGGGGGGACTATGGCTACACCTTC. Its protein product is CASSSGGDYGYTF.

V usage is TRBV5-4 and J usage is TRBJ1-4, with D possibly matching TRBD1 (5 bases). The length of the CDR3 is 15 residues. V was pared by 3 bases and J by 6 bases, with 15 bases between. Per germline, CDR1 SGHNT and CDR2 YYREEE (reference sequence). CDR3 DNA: TGTGCCAGCAGCTCCCTGGGGGACGGAGATGAAAAACTGTTTTTT. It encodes CASSSLGDGDEKLFF.

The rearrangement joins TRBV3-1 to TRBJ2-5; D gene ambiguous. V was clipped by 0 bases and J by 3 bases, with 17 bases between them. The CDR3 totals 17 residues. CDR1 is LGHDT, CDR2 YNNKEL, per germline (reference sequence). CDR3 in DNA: TGTGCCAGCAGCCAAGAAGATGTTGATGTTGAGGAAGAGACCCAGTACTTC. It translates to CASSQEDVDVEEETQYF.

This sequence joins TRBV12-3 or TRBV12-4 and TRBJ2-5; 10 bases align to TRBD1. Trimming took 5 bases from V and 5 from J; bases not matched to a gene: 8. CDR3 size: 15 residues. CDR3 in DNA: TGTGCCAGCAGTCGCCCAGGACAGGGGGAGGAGACCCAGTACTTC. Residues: CASSRPGQGEETQYF.

CDR3 sequence reads: CASSYSIPDYTGELFF. Written as DNA, the CDR3 is TGTGCCAGCAGTTACTCCATCCCAGACTACACCGGGGAGCTGTTTTTT. The chain has TRBV6-5 and TRBJ2-2; no clear D gene. The length of the CDR3 is 16 residues. Germline CDR1 is MNHEY and CDR2 is SVGAGI. The V and J ends lost 0 bases and 3 bases respectively, with 11 bases between them.

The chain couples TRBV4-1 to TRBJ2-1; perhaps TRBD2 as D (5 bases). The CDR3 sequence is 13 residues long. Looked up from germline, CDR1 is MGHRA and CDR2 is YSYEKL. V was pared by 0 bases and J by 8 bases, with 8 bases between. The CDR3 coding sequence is TGCGCCAGCAGCCAAGATCTCGGGGATGAGCAGTTCTTC. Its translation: CASSQDLGDEQFF.

CDR3 protein: CSLRDRETYEQYF. CDR3 DNA: TGCAGTCTCCGGGACAGGGAAACCTACGAGCAGTACTTC. The chain employs TRBV20-1 and TRBJ2-7; 9 positions agree with TRBD1. Trimming took 8 bases from V and 2 from J; bases not matched to a gene: 7. CDR1 is DFQATT, CDR2 SNEGSKA, per germline (reference sequence). The CDR3 runs to 13 residues.

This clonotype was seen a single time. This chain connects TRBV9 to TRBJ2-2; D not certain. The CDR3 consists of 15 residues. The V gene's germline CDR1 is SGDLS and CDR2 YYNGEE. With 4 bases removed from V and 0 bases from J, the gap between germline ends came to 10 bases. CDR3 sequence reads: CASSPLFPNTGELFF. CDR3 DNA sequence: TGTGCCAGCAGCCCCCTGTTCCCGAACACCGGGGAGCTGTTTTTT.

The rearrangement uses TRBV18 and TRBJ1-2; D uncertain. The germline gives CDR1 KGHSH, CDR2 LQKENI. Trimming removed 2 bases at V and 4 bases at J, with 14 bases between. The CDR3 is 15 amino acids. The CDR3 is CASSPDGDSSYGYTF. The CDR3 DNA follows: TGTGCCAGCTCACCAGACGGGGATTCGAGCTATGGCTACACCTTC.

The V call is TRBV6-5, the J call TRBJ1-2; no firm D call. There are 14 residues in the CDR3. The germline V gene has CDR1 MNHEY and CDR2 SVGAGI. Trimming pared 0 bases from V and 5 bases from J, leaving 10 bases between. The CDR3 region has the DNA TGTGCCAGCAGTTACTCCGGAAGCTCATATGGCTACACCTTC. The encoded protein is CASSYSGSSYGYTF.

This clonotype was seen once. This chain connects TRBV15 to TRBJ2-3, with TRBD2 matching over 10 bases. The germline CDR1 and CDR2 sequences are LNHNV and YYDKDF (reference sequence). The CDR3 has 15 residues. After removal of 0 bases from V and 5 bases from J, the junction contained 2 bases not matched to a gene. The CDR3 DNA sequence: TGTGCCACCAGCAGAGATCTAGCGGGAGAAGATACGCAGTATTTT. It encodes CATSRDLAGEDTQYF.

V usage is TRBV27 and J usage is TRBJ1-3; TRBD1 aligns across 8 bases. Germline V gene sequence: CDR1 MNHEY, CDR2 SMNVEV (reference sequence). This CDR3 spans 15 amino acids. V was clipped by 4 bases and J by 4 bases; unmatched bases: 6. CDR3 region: CASSSRQGLGNTIYF. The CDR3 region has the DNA TGTGCCAGCAGTTCCCGACAGGGGCTCGGAAACACCATATATTTT.

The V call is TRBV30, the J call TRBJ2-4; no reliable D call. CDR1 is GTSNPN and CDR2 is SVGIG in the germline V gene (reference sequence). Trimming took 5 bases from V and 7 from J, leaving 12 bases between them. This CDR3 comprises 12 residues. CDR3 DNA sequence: TGTGCCTGGGGATTGAATCCGAACATTCAGTACTTC. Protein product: CAWGLNPNIQYF.

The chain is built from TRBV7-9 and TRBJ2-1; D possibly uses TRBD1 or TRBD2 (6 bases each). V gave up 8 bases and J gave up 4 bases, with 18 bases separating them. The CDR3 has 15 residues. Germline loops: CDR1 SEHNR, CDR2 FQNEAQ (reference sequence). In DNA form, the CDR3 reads TGTGCCAGCGAAACCCCGGGGGCCCCTTACAATGAGCAGTTCTTC. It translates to CASETPGAPYNEQFF.